Presented here are 21 T cell receptor beta chains from one specimen sequenced in a study of glioma-infiltrating T cells after dendritic cell vaccination. Produced via immunoSEQ multiplex PCR; TCRdb's table is partial and in-frame only. Among fewer than 85,000 clones listed, almost 85% were seen once. The sample was blood, taken before dendritic cell vaccination. The receptor set was obtained from a human donor with glioblastoma.

The chain joins TRBV18 to TRBJ2-7, with TRBD1 matching 9 bases. From germline, CDR1 is KGHSH and CDR2 LQKENI. The CDR3 covers 15 residues. V lost 3 bases, J lost 0 bases, and 3 bases stayed unmatched. In DNA, the CDR3 is TGTGCCAGCTCACCGGGGACAGGGAGCTCCTACGAGCAGTACGTC. It specifies CASSPGTGSSYEQYV.

V and J are TRBV19 and TRBJ2-7; 9 nucleotides agree with TRBD1. Germline CDR1 reads LNHDA; CDR2 reads SQIVND (reference sequence). The CDR3 totals 15 residues. Losses at the gene ends were 8 bases for V and 3 bases for J; bases not matched to a gene: 11. CDR3 loop: CASSYTGTGLYEQYF. CDR3 DNA: TGTGCCAGTTCCTACACCGGGACAGGGCTCTACGAGCAGTACTTC. Full variable domain (remainder filled in from reference TRBV19 and TRBJ2-7): DGGITQSPKYLFRKEGQNVTLSCEQNLNHDAMYWYRQDPGQGLRLIYYSQIVNDFQKGDIAEGYSVSREKKESFPLTVTSAQKNPTAFYLCASSYTGTGLYEQYFGPGTRLTVT.

The chain couples TRBV25-1 to TRBJ1-4; no firm D call. Germline-derived CDR1 and CDR2 are MGHDK and SYGVNS. The CDR3 is made up of 14 amino acids. The V and J ends lost 5 bases and 6 bases respectively, with 13 bases between them. CDR3 sequence: CASSRDGEDEKLFF. Written as DNA, the CDR3 is TGTGCCAGCAGTCGGGATGGGGAGGATGAAAAACTGTTTTTT. Variable domain in full (rest from reference TRBV25-1 and TRBJ1-4): EADIYQTPRYLVIGTGKKITLECSQTMGHDKMYWYQQDPGMELHLIHYSYGVNSTEKGDLSSESTVSRIRTEHFPLTLESARPSHTSQYLCASSRDGEDEKLFFGSGTQLSVL.

This chain uses TRBV4-2 with TRBJ2-3; 9 bases are a match to TRBD2. V dropped 1 base and J dropped 4; count of bases not matched to a gene: 6. CDR1 is LGHNA, CDR2 YNFKEQ, per germline. This CDR3 comprises 16 residues. The CDR3 here is CASSQGVAGVSDTQYF. In nucleotides, the CDR3 is TGTGCCAGCAGCCAAGGTGTAGCGGGGGTTTCAGATACGCAGTATTTT.

The gene calls are TRBV2 and TRBJ2-3; no reliable D call. In germline, CDR1 is SNHLY, CDR2 FYNNEI. The CDR3 runs 13 residues. V was clipped by 3 bases and J by 3 bases, with 7 bases between them. For the CDR3, the DNA is TGTGCCAGCAGTGACCGAGCGACAGATACGCAGTATTTT. The encoded protein is CASSDRATDTQYF.

The chain couples TRBV6-1 to TRBJ2-2, with 7 bases lining up with TRBD2. Looked up from germline, CDR1 is MNHNS and CDR2 is SASEGT. J lost 5 bases, V lost 4 bases, and 7 bases had no gene match. CDR3 length: 15 amino acids. CDR3 in amino acids: CASSGGGSGTGELFF. The CDR3 bases are TGTGCCAGCAGTGGTGGCGGGAGTGGGACCGGGGAGCTGTTTTTT.

The count of this clone is one. The chain combines TRBV6-1 with TRBJ1-2, with a possible D match to TRBD1 (5 bases). The germline V gene has CDR1 MNHNS and CDR2 SASEGT. The germline V and J ends were trimmed by 3 bases and 0 bases, with 11 bases remaining between them. The CDR3 is made up of 15 amino acids. The CDR3 here is CASSDLGDTNYGYTF. The CDR3, as DNA: TGTGCCAGCAGTGATTTAGGGGATACTAACTATGGCTACACCTTC.

V gene TRBV7-3 combines with J gene TRBJ2-1, with TRBD1 matching over 8 bases. V shed 6 bases and J 5 bases; nucleotides not matched to a gene: 6. Germline loops: CDR1 SGHTA, CDR2 FQGTGA. The CDR3 runs to 14 residues. CDR3 coding DNA: TGTGCCAGCAGGAGGACAGGGACCCACAATGAGCAGTTCTTC. It yields the protein CASRRTGTHNEQFF. Filled out from reference TRBV7-3 and TRBJ2-1, the complete variable domain reads GAGVSQTPSNKVTEKGKYVELRCDPISGHTALYWYRQSLGQGPEFLIYFQGTGAADDSGLPNDRFFAVRPEGSVSTLKIQRTERGDSAVYLCASRRTGTHNEQFFGPGTRLTVL.

The chain joins TRBV25-1 to TRBJ1-2; 10 bases align to TRBD1. Germline assignment: CDR1 MGHDK and CDR2 SYGVNS. The J segment lost 4 bases and the V segment lost 4 bases, leaving 9 bases of the junction unmatched. The CDR3 loop spans 16 amino acids. The CDR3 nucleotides read TGTGCCAGCAGTGTCCCCGGGACAGGGGACGTCTATGGCTACACCTTC. It codes for CASSVPGTGDVYGYTF.

The CDR3 region has the DNA TGTGCCACCAGCAGAGATCGTGTCCCGCTGAGCTCCTACAATGAGCAGTTCTTC. Encoded protein: CATSRDRVPLSSYNEQFF. This chain joins TRBV15 and TRBJ2-1; D is undetermined. The ends were cut back, 0 bases at V and 0 bases at J, with 15 bases in the middle. From germline, CDR1 is LNHNV and CDR2 YYDKDF (reference sequence). This CDR3 is built from 18 residues.

This clone was counted between two and nine times. V is TRBV10-3 and J is TRBJ2-1; TRBD2 aligns across 13 bases. Trimming removed 3 bases from V and 6 bases from J; junction bases left unmatched: 2. The CDR3 has 15 residues. Germline loops: CDR1 ENHRY, CDR2 SYGVKD. As DNA, the CDR3 is TGTGCCATCAGTGACGGGACTAGCGGGACCAATGAGCAGTTCTTC. Translation: CAISDGTSGTNEQFF.

The genes are TRBV25-1 and TRBJ1-6; D might be TRBD1 (5 bases). V lost 2 bases and J 9 bases, leaving 8 bases between the germline ends. The CDR3 is 13 residues long. In germline, CDR1 is MGHDK, CDR2 SYGVNS. The CDR3 region is CASSEAGGSPLHF. The DNA of the CDR3 is TGTGCCAGCAGTGAAGCCGGGGGTTCACCCCTCCACTTT.

The chain is built from TRBV11-2 and TRBJ2-3, with TRBD2 matching over 9 bases. Germline V CDR1 and CDR2: SGHAT, FQNNGV. Trimming cost V 1 base and J 4 bases; bases outside gene matches: 6. The CDR3 extends over 16 amino acids. CDR3: CASSLVGRGGSDTQYF. DNA for the CDR3: TGTGCCAGCAGCTTAGTCGGGCGGGGGGGCTCAGATACGCAGTATTTT.

V usage is TRBV10-3 and J usage is TRBJ1-5; TRBD1 is a possible D gene (5 bases). The germline gives CDR1 ENHRY, CDR2 SYGVKD. The CDR3 is 17 residues long. Trimming shortened V by 0 bases and J by 5 bases, and 17 bases separated the two germline ends. The CDR3 sequence is CAISESQGLWVDQPQHF. For the CDR3, the DNA is TGTGCCATCAGTGAGTCCCAGGGTTTATGGGTCGATCAGCCCCAGCATTTT.

The chain is built from TRBV19 and TRBJ1-5; D gene uncertain. Per the germline V gene, CDR1 is LNHDA and CDR2 is SQIVND (reference sequence). V was trimmed by 0 bases and J by 6 bases, leaving 15 bases between them. The CDR3 covers 16 residues. CDR3 nucleotides: TGTGCCAGTAGTATAGATGACGGACCTCGGGGTCAGCCCCAGCATTTT. Its protein product is CASSIDDGPRGQPQHF.

This rearrangement joins TRBV11-2 to TRBJ2-2; D is ambiguous. The CDR3 has 11 residues. CDR1 SGHAT and CDR2 FQNNGV come from the germline V gene. The V and J ends lost 5 bases and 7 bases respectively, with 5 bases between them. The CDR3 DNA reads TGTGCCAGCAGCCTTAACGGGGAGCTGTTTTTT. Encoded protein: CASSLNGELFF.

J is TRBJ1-6 and V is TRBV4-1; 9 positions agree with TRBD1. The CDR3 is made up of 15 amino acids. V dropped 1 base and J dropped 8; count of bases not matched to a gene: 3. The germline gives CDR1 MGHRA, CDR2 YSYEKL. In DNA, the CDR3 is TGCGCCAGCAGCCAAGGACAGGGGGGGGATTCACCCCTCCACTTT. Protein sequence: CASSQGQGGDSPLHF.

With respect to this clone: A junction end diverges from the germline sequence, so it may reflect a read error. The chain has TRBV11-2 and TRBJ2-7; 10 nucleotides line up with TRBD2. Germline V gene lookup returns CDR1 SGHAT and CDR2 FQNNGV. This CDR3 comprises 14 residues. CDR3 sequence reads: CASSPGMVWTSGNF. The CDR3 region has the DNA TGTGCCAGCAGCCCTGGAATGGTGTGGACTAGCGGCAACTTC.

The rearrangement uses TRBV5-1 and TRBJ2-1, with TRBD2 matching 10 bases. CDR3 length: 19 amino acids. V was pared by 3 bases and J by 8 bases, with 20 bases of the junction left unmatched. Germline CDR1 and CDR2: SGHRS and YFSETQ. CDR3 DNA: TGCGCCAGCAGCTCGAACCCCAGGGGTAGCCAAGCGGGAGGGGATGAGCAGTTCTTC. Protein product: CASSSNPRGSQAGGDEQFF.

This chain connects TRBV7-2 to TRBJ2-1, with 7 bases fitting TRBD1. The length of the CDR3 is 13 residues. Germline lookup yields CDR1 SGHTA and CDR2 FQGNSA. Losses at the gene ends were 6 bases for V and 5 bases for J; bases not matched to a gene: 4. The CDR3 DNA is TGTGCCAGCAGTCCGACAGGGCACAATGAGCAGTTCTTC. It specifies CASSPTGHNEQFF.

The chain joins TRBV11-2 to TRBJ2-5, with D possibly TRBD1 on 5 matching bases. Per the germline V gene, CDR1 is SGHAT and CDR2 is FQNNGV. CDR3 length: 14 amino acids. The V gene lost 7 bases and the J gene lost 1 base, with 13 bases spanning the gap. The chain's CDR3 is CASTFQGPQETQYF. In DNA, the CDR3 is TGTGCCAGCACCTTTCAGGGTCCCCAAGAGACCCAGTACTTC.